This T cell receptor beta chain was found in a study of cytomegalovirus exposure and HLA in healthy donors (dated 2017 in TCRdb). Notes on the research overall: According to an earlier analysis of a few hundred of the donors, roughly 180 million T cells yielded roughly 110 million unique TCR beta sequences and more than 250 Gb of sequence data. An early release covering over 500 HLA-typed donors comprised 250 to 350 gigabases of sequencing data and tens of millions of unique TCR sequences. Among the approximately 400 genotyped donors, about 85% belonged to the genetic ancestry cluster associated with self-reported Caucasian donors. The study aimed to test whether cataloging public T cell receptors could reveal signatures of past pathogen exposure. The T cell repertoires of 666 subjects were profiled by immunosequencing and related to cytomegalovirus serostatus. Besides the first cohort of roughly 700 subjects, a separate validation cohort made up of roughly 130 different subjects was used. To predict cytomegalovirus infection status, the study brought together high-throughput TCR immunosequencing, statistical association of individual TCRs with disease status, and machine learning. To study patterns of TCR occurrence, a later analysis re-analyzed previously published TCR beta repertoires from just over 650 donors and added high-resolution HLA genotyping. Rather than drawing on any new phenotypic data, the later analysis identified candidate immune exposures from TCR beta sequences and the way those sequences occurred across donors. To decide whether each TCR beta V gene segment behaved as functional or pseudogenic, an earlier analysis of some 600 of the donors relied on high-throughput TCR beta sequencing. Alongside the repertoire data, information on donor age, sex, ethnicity and CMV serostatus was compiled. A later genetic analysis used genome-wide SNP genotypes for about 60% of the 666 donors, treating that subset as a discovery cohort. All discovery cohort repertoires had been generated using a single sequencing platform. Class I and class II HLA loci were covered by the typing at four-digit resolution. Typing coverage differed by locus: A, B, C, DRB1 and DQB1 were typed in about 629-640 donors, DQA1 in about 510, DPA1 in some 570, and DPB1 in just under 490. Four to six DR-DQ haplotypes were handled as single units for association and clustering, since linkage in the cohort was strong. On average, 235,054 unique TCR beta nucleotide sequences were sequenced per donor among about 400 genotyped donors of the cohort, with roughly 19% of those sequences being non-productive.

The cohort was made up of roughly 670 healthy bone marrow donors. At the time of sampling, every cohort member was nominally healthy, though immune exposures that went unrecorded were likely present. The donor was CMV seronegative and belonged to the group of 380 or so seronegative cohort members. A peripheral blood sample was provided by each donor, and peripheral blood mononuclear cells were used for TCR beta sequencing. The Qiagen DNeasy Blood Extraction Kit was used to extract genomic DNA from the blood cell samples. Via the germline V gene, CDR1 is MNHNS and CDR2 SASEGT. V is cut back by 0 bases and J by 6 bases, with 9 bases in the junction unmatched. From cysteine to phenylalanine, the CDR3 is 17 amino acids long. The sequence is cut down to CDR3 DNA, 51 bases in frame from base 1. With respect to this clone: The clone's antigen remains unknown. No much larger clonotype is one base removed from it; base qualities were not supplied.

The study at large found these results: When HLA alleles, especially DR and DQ, strongly co-occurred, attributing TCR associations to individual alleles was difficult. The 87-base-pair reads could not distinguish some IMGT-functional V segments, including TRBV6-2 and TRBV6-3, so those segments were excluded. A later genetic analysis associated a missense DCLRE1C variant with V-gene and J-gene trimming of TCR beta chains, and an independent cohort replicated the association. Broadly in line with IMGT annotations, most TCR beta V segments showed up in productive rearrangements about 87% or about 30% of the time in an earlier analysis of several hundred of the donors. According to a later analysis, TCR association rates differed among HLA loci, with DRB1 alleles showing the most associated TCRs and HLA-C alleles showing the fewest. While some public TCRs were present in many individuals, most TCR sequences turned up only very rarely across donors. Correlated functional status among segregating V segments might reflect linkage disequilibrium, but an unknown experimental factor could not be ruled out. A further reported finding was that TCR beta sequences accurately predicted the HLA-A and HLA-B alleles for most subjects in the first cohort. At a false discovery rate of 0.05, a later analysis linked approximately 18,000 TCR beta sequences to specific HLA alleles. Because HLA typing was unavailable for some donors at each locus, only the typed subset was used in association tests. The only immune exposure information available for the cohort was CMV serostatus. Presence/absence analyses assumed roughly uniform sequencing depth across donors, an assumption that may not hold. In a later genetic analysis, fewer N-insertions in productive TCRs were reported among donors in an Asian-associated ancestry cluster than the 666-donor mean. Because counts were too low, some 17 rarely observed V segments, including chromosome 9 orphons, were excluded from the earlier analysis of 587 of the donors. A later analysis found that HLA-associated TCR beta chains were more clonally expanded and had lower generation probabilities than equally common non-associated chains. The sequencing pipeline was judged likely to have produced a cluster of highly shared sequence variants as a technical artifact. According to a later analysis, parvovirus B19, influenza, CMV and Epstein-Barr virus appeared linked to several top co-occurrence clusters. A total of 164 TCR beta chains were listed by the study as associated with cytomegalovirus. The authors suggested that the approach could potentially be generalized to other disease states and immunological phenotypes. In vitro tests confirmed that a few of the cytomegalovirus-associated TCR beta chains recognize cytomegalovirus antigens. Cytomegalovirus status was reported to be diagnosed by the classifier with high specificity and sensitivity in both the original and validation cohorts. This cohort had only TCR beta chains sequenced, and the lack of alpha or paired-chain data limited which features could be detected. In a later analysis, most CMV-associated TCR beta chains were found to appear HLA-restricted, with HLA associations seemingly driven largely by CMV exposure.

The library was produced with the immunoSEQ multiplex PCR assay. For the multiplex PCR, a mixture combining 60 forward primers for TCR Vbeta segments and 13 reverse primers for TCR Jbeta segments was used. A multiplex PCR assay on genomic DNA amplified the CDR3 region of rearranged TCR beta genes. The amplified TCR beta libraries were sequenced on the Illumina HiSeq System as 87-base-pair reads. In the original analysis: Across the roughly 670 repertoires, a later analysis counted tens of millions of unique TCR beta chains, around 11 million of which were shared by at least two donors. To remove PCR and sequencing errors, raw reads were error-corrected and collapsed into unique sequences using a nearest-neighbor algorithm that merged closely related sequences. CDR3 sequences were aligned to IMGT reference sequences to assign V, D and J gene segments. For a sequence to be retained, at least a six-nucleotide match to both a V gene segment and a J gene segment was required. A rearrangement counted as productive if the CDR3 had no stop codons and remained in frame with V and J, and every other rearrangement counted as non-productive. Following IMGT convention, CDR3 was defined as the stretch from the second conserved V-encoded cysteine to the conserved J-encoded phenylalanine. In an earlier analysis of around 540 of the donors, sequences lacking an unambiguous match to a single V gene segment were excluded. An earlier analysis of a few hundred of the donors called V segments functional above 56.7% productive rearrangements and segregating when the between-donor standard deviation exceeded 5%. A statistical classification framework was developed to diagnose cytomegalovirus status using the catalog of TCR beta chain sequences. In a later analysis, TCR nucleotide sequences were compared against IMGT/GENE-DB human TR gene sequences so that V and J genes could be assigned. Using the TCRdist pipeline, a later analysis assigned CDR3 sequences along with most-parsimonious VDJ recombination scenarios. In a later analysis, every TCR beta chain was defined by the combination of its CDR3 amino acid sequence and its V-gene family, and reads without a unique V-gene family were dropped. A later analysis removed 592 highly shared, low-generation-probability nucleotide sequences to deal with suspected cross-contamination and a sequencing artifact. For each public chain, a later analysis derived a clonal expansion index from normalized ranks of inferred template counts within each repertoire. In a later analysis, generation probabilities were computed with a VDJ recombination model fitted to out-of-frame rearrangements, and the resulting probabilities were checked against IGoR. In a later analysis, hypergeometric tests were used to score TCR-TCR, TCR-HLA and TCR-CMV co-occurrence, with a repertoire-size bias correction applied to TCR pairs. To estimate false discovery rates, a later analysis permuted the HLA or CMV assignments 20 times. In a later analysis, co-occurring TCRs were grouped using DBSCAN, and TCRdist sequence similarity was added for clustering within HLA-allele-positive subsets. Repertoires with fewer than 30,000 or more than 120,000 public chains, plus five repertoires with anomalous nucleotide sharing, were excluded from co-occurrence clustering. TCRdb holds this immuneACCESS table with in-frame rearrangements only. Some clones are missing; in checked studies, unresolved V genes explain under half, and the rest has no known cause. V and J calls and clone size are copied from that table; D and trimming were computed from the DNA. Present in this sample are fewer than 250,000 clones, approximately 80% of which were seen just once. The ten largest clones represent under 0.85% of the sample.

The chain joins TRBV6-1 to TRBJ1-5, with TRBD1 matching 9 junction bases. The sequenced sample was PBMCs. The source of this sequence is a boy aged 2 to 10 in good health and CMV-seronegative. The DNA sequence is TGTGCCAGCAGTGAAGCGAGTGTGACAGGGGGAGCTCAGCCCCAGCATTTT. Its protein reads: CASSEASVTGGAQPQHF.